Below, 24 T cell receptor beta chains from the same sample are listed, as sequenced in a study of T cell repertoires in cytomegalovirus infection. Via MiXCR, TCRdb re-called the reads, giving one row per CDR3 protein. The sample yields some 120,000 distinct CDR3 sequences, approximately 30% seen once. Antigens for these TCRs are unknown. The sequencing used CD8+ T cells from cultured PBMCs, collected from culture after CMV antigen stimulation. These receptors came from a human donor in good health (CMV status not recorded). Some clones in this sample may be carry-over from other donors' samples.

This clonotype occurred many times. V is TRBV28 and J is TRBJ2-1; 9 nucleotides line up with TRBD1. This CDR3 is built from 19 residues. Germline V CDR1 and CDR2: MDHEN, SYDVKM. The V gene end was trimmed by 5 bases and the J gene end by 1 base; junction bases not matched to a gene: 15. The CDR3 DNA reads as TGTGCCAGCAGTGGGCGACAGGGGGTTAACTCCGTTTCCTACAATGAGCAGTTCTTC. Translation gives CASSGRQGVNSVSYNEQFF.

Only a few counts were recorded for this clonotype. The gene calls are TRBV4-1 and TRBJ1-1, with D perhaps TRBD1 (5 bases). The CDR3 totals 13 residues. With 9 bases removed from V and 1 base from J, the gap between germline ends came to 12 bases. Germline V CDR1 and CDR2: MGHRA, YSYEKL. The CDR3 nucleotides read TGCGCCAGTACCGGGACCTCGAACACTGAAGCTTTCTTT. This codes for CASTGTSNTEAFF.

The sample holds one count of this clonotype. With a much larger clone just one base away, this may be a read error. This chain uses TRBV7-4 with TRBJ2-1; 9 positions agree with TRBD2. Per the germline V gene, CDR1 is SGHVT and CDR2 is SQSDAQ. CDR3 length: 18 residues. J lost 4 bases, V lost 1 base, and 11 bases had no gene match. CDR3 in amino acids: CASSLVGGGACLYNEQFF. In DNA, the CDR3 is TGTGCCAGCAGCTTAGTAGGCGGGGGGGCCTGTCTGTACAATGAGCAGTTCTTC.

This clonotype has at least ten counts. The CDR3 sequence is CASSARDLKRETQYF. Written as DNA, the CDR3 is TGTGCCAGCAGCGCCCGGGACCTTAAGAGGGAGACCCAGTACTTC. This chain connects TRBV7-6 to TRBJ2-5; D possibly matches TRBD1 or TRBD2 (5 bases each). This CDR3 is 15 amino acids long. Trimming removed 5 bases from V and 5 bases from J, with 18 bases in between. Germline V gene sequence: CDR1 SGHVS, CDR2 FNYEAQ. Based on the CDR3 plus reference TRBV7-6 and TRBJ2-5, the full variable domain is GAGVSQSPRYKVTKRGQDVALRCDPISGHVSLYWYRQALGQGPEFLTYFNYEAQQDKSGLPNDRFSAERPEGSISTLTIQRTEQRDSAMYRCASSARDLKRETQYFGPGTRLLVL.

In this sample, this clonotype turned up many times. V and J are TRBV7-2 and TRBJ2-3, with D perhaps TRBD2 (5 bases). The CDR3 covers 15 residues. The germline V gene has CDR1 SGHTA and CDR2 FQGNSA. The V gene lost 5 bases and the J gene lost 2 bases, with 14 bases spanning the gap. CDR3 bases: TGTGCCAGCAGCGACGGGGTAACACACACAGATACGCAGTATTTT. Protein product: CASSDGVTHTDTQYF.

This clonotype was seen more than once but under ten times. V and J are TRBV7-6 and TRBJ1-1; D call uncertain. Germline assignment: CDR1 SGHVS and CDR2 FNYEAQ. The CDR3 consists of 15 residues. V lost 2 bases to trimming and J lost 0 bases, with 10 bases between them. CDR3 amino acids: CASSLWPGMNTEAFF. CDR3 nucleotide sequence: TGTGCCAGCAGCTTATGGCCGGGGATGAACACTGAAGCTTTCTTT.

The CDR3 loop is CASSYLPGQGKETQYF. The CDR3 bases are TGTGCCAGCAGTTACCTACCGGGACAGGGGAAAGAGACCCAGTACTTC. The genes are TRBV6-5 and TRBJ2-5; 10 positions match TRBD1. V lost 2 bases and J lost 3; bases outside the gene matches: 6. There are 16 residues in the CDR3. In germline, CDR1 is MNHEY, CDR2 SVGAGI.

The chain recombines TRBV20-1 with TRBJ2-7, with D unresolved. Per the germline V gene, CDR1 is DFQATT and CDR2 is SNEGSKA (reference sequence). The CDR3 is 11 amino acids. V was clipped by 3 bases and J by 6 bases, with 9 bases between them. This CDR3 is CSASLPPEQYF. The CDR3 region has the DNA TGCAGTGCTAGTCTGCCACCCGAGCAGTACTTC.

This clonotype was picked up a small number of times. This chain uses TRBV9 with TRBJ2-2, with a tentative D call TRBD1 (6 bases). Trimming left V 7 bases short and J 3 bases short, with 31 bases between. Germline CDR1 is SGDLS and CDR2 is YYNGEE. CDR3 size: 20 residues. The CDR3 loop is CASGGQPTKASLKYTGELFF. CDR3 in DNA: TGTGCCAGCGGAGGACAGCCAACAAAAGCTTCTCTCAAATACACCGGGGAGCTGTTTTTT.

The rearrangement joins TRBV28 to TRBJ2-7; weak D call: TRBD1 (6 bases). This CDR3 contains 18 residues. Looked up from germline, CDR1 is MDHEN and CDR2 is SYDVKM. V lost 6 bases to trimming and J lost 1 base, with 25 bases between them. The CDR3 is CASSSGTWVPTDSYEQYF. The CDR3, as DNA: TGTGCCAGCAGCTCCGGGACATGGGTACCTACCGATTCCTACGAGCAGTACTTC.

This chain connects TRBV11-2 to TRBJ1-1; 10 bases map to TRBD1. Germline V lookup: CDR1 SGHAT, CDR2 FQNNGV. The CDR3 has 15 residues. Unmatched junction bases numbered 9, after V lost 5 bases and J lost 6 bases. CDR3 DNA: TGTGCCAGCAGCCATATGACAGGGGGCGTCCCTGAAGCTTTCTTT. Translating it yields CASSHMTGGVPEAFF.

This clonotype appeared a few times. The chain is built from TRBV7-6 and TRBJ2-7; TRBD1 matches at 8 bases. This CDR3 is built from 14 residues. Per germline, CDR1 SGHVS and CDR2 FNYEAQ. V was clipped by 8 bases and J by 5 bases; unmatched bases: 11. The CDR3 region has the DNA TGTGCCAGCGTTGACCGACAGGGGCTCGACGAGCAGTACTTC. Amino acid sequence: CASVDRQGLDEQYF.

This clonotype was observed a handful of times. The chain is built from TRBV7-9 and TRBJ1-5, with D perhaps matching TRBD1 (5 bases). The ends were cut back, 1 base at V and 1 base at J, with 17 bases in the middle. This CDR3 has 18 residues. CDR1 SEHNR and CDR2 FQNEAQ come from the germline V gene (reference sequence). CDR3 sequence: CASSLGSFDSRSNQPQHF. CDR3 sequence (DNA): TGTGCCAGCAGCTTAGGTAGCTTCGACAGCAGAAGCAATCAGCCCCAGCATTTT. The full variable domain, its missing parts supplied by reference TRBV7-9 and TRBJ1-5, is DTGVSQNPRHKITKRGQNVTFRCDPISEHNRLYWYRQTLGQGPEFLTYFQNEAQLEKSRLLSDRFSAERPKGSFSTLEIQRTEQGDSAMYLCASSLGSFDSRSNQPQHFGDGTRLSIL.

This clonotype was picked up one time. The rearrangement joins TRBV4-1 to TRBJ1-1; D remains ambiguous. The CDR3 has 19 amino acids. Trimming pared 0 bases from V and 3 bases from J, leaving 23 bases between. The germline CDR1 and CDR2 sequences are MGHRA and YSYEKL. In DNA, the CDR3 is TGCGCCAGCAGCCAAGATGTTTCGGGCAGCCCTAGATTGTACACTGAAGCTTTCTTT. Translated, it gives CASSQDVSGSPRLYTEAFF.

The rearrangement joins TRBV12-3 or TRBV12-4 to TRBJ2-7, with 7 bases fitting TRBD1. The V gene end was trimmed by 6 bases and the J gene end by 2 bases; junction bases not matched to a gene: 16. The CDR3 runs 17 residues. DNA for the CDR3: TGTGCCAGCAGGCCCCGACAGGGAGAACCCCTACCCTACGAGCAGTACTTC. Encoded protein: CASRPRQGEPLPYEQYF.

The chain links TRBV4-1 to TRBJ1-3; D gene ambiguous. The CDR3 is made up of 17 amino acids. Between the trimmed V and J ends, which lost 4 bases and 0 bases, there was a span of 16 bases. The germline gives CDR1 MGHRA, CDR2 YSYEKL. CDR3 protein: CASSPIGSGSSGNTIYF. Written as DNA, the CDR3 is TGCGCCAGCAGCCCGATCGGGTCGGGGTCCTCTGGAAACACCATATATTTT.

This clonotype has just one count. The chain links TRBV10-3 to TRBJ2-7, with a weak D call TRBD2 (8 bases). CDR1 is ENHRY and CDR2 is SYGVKD in the germline V gene. This CDR3 has 15 residues. V was cut by 8 bases and J by 0 bases, with 17 bases left in between. CDR3 residues: CAIREGAGGSYEQYF. As DNA, the CDR3 is TGTGCCATCCGGGAGGGGGCAGGGGGCTCCTACGAGCAGTACTTC.

The chain uses TRBV20-1 and TRBJ1-2, with TRBD1 matching 8 bases. Trimming at V came to 6 bases and at J to 7 bases, leaving 10 bases not matched to a gene. Germline assignment: CDR1 DFQATT and CDR2 SNEGSKA (reference sequence). The CDR3 runs to 13 residues. The CDR3 loop is CSAHPPGGAGYTF. CDR3 nucleotides: TGCAGTGCCCATCCTCCAGGGGGCGCTGGCTACACCTTC.

V gene TRBV20-1 combines with J gene TRBJ2-1; D gene ambiguous. Looked up from germline, CDR1 is DFQATT and CDR2 is SNEGSKA (reference sequence). The ends were cut back, 6 bases at V and 3 bases at J, with 12 bases in the middle. The CDR3 runs to 13 residues. CDR3 nucleotides: TGCAGTGCCATAGAACCCCTCTACAATGAGCAGTTCTTC. The encoded protein is CSAIEPLYNEQFF.

This clonotype was observed a few times. V usage is TRBV12-3 or TRBV12-4 and J usage is TRBJ1-4, with D hard to call. CDR3 length equals 14 residues. V dropped 7 bases and J dropped 5 bases, with 14 bases sitting between them. The CDR3 sequence: CASKSLTGNEKLFF. The CDR3 coding sequence is TGTGCCAGCAAATCGTTAACCGGGAATGAAAAACTGTTTTTT.

For the CDR3, the DNA is TGTGCCAGCAGTGAAGGGCCTTATAATCAGCCCCAGCATTTT. It codes for CASSEGPYNQPQHF. The chain carries TRBV25-1 and TRBJ1-5; D remains unclear. Germline V CDR1 and CDR2: MGHDK, SYGVNS. The CDR3 has 14 amino acids. Trimming shortened V by 2 bases and J by 4 bases, and 9 bases separated the two germline ends.

This clonotype turned up a few times. This sequence joins TRBV11-2 and TRBJ2-7; a possible D gene is TRBD2 (5 bases). This CDR3 contains 13 residues. V was trimmed by 8 bases and J by 2 bases, leaving 13 bases between them. Germline-derived CDR1 and CDR2 are SGHAT and FQNNGV. The CDR3 DNA is TGTGCCAGCGGAGGTTCACTGACCTACGAGCAGTACTTC. Translated: CASGGSLTYEQYF.

V gene TRBV23-1 combines with J gene TRBJ2-7; TRBD2 aligns across 7 bases. TRBV23-1 has ORF status, its function being uncertain. Germline trimming cut 10 bases from V and 4 bases from J; bases unmatched to any gene: 10. There are 13 residues in the CDR3. The CDR3 region has the DNA TGCGCCAACCCGGGGAGGGGTAATTACGAGCAGTACTTC. It codes for CANPGRGNYEQYF.

This clonotype has a handful of counts. This chain connects TRBV27 to TRBJ2-7, with D hard to call. CDR3 length: 13 amino acids. Germline CDR1 MNHEY, CDR2 SMNVEV (reference sequence). The V and J ends lost 0 bases and 4 bases respectively, with 7 bases between them. The CDR3 DNA reads as TGTGCCAGCAGTTTATCTCGGCAGTACGAGCAGTACTTC. Its translation: CASSLSRQYEQYF.